These 5 T cell receptor beta chains were sequenced from one sample in a study of post-analysis software for immune sequencing data. Notes on the study in general: Controls showed lower frequencies than patients for five TRBV segments, and TRBV5-6, TRBV5-1 and TRBV20-1 were among these.

These TCRs' antigens remain unknown. Every TCR beta cDNA library bore unique molecular identifiers. In TCRdb, the PCR reads were re-called with MiXCR into one record per CDR3 protein. The repertoire consists of about 540,000 distinct CDR3 sequences, with around 31% occurring once and the leading ten covering around 6.1%. Source material: blood. These receptor sequences come from a girl younger than 18 with multiple sclerosis.

About this clonotype itself: A much larger clone sits a single nucleotide away, making a read error possible. The chain joins TRBV7-2 to TRBJ1-2; 7 nucleotides agree with TRBD1. J was trimmed by 2 bases and V by 2 bases; bases with no gene match: 2. CDR1 is SGHTA and CDR2 is FQGNSA in the germline V gene. The CDR3 is made up of 14 amino acids. The CDR3: CASSLTGENYGYTF. In DNA form, the CDR3 reads TGTGCCAGCAGCTTAACAGGGGAAAACTATGGCTACACCTTC.

V usage is TRBV16 and J usage is TRBJ1-1; D gene unclear. V gave up 2 bases and J gave up 6 bases, with 4 bases separating them. Per the germline V gene, CDR1 is KGHSY and CDR2 is FQNENV. This CDR3 comprises 11 residues. For the CDR3, the DNA is TGTGCCAGCAGCCAAATACCTGAAGCTTTCTTT. Translating gives CASSQIPEAFF. Together with reference TRBV16 and TRBJ1-1, the CDR3 gives the full variable domain: GEEVAQTPKHLVRGEGQKAKLYCAPIKGHSYVFWYQQVLKNEFKFLISFQNENVFDETGMPKERFSAKCLPNSPCSLEIQATKLEDSAVYFCASSQIPEAFFGQGTRLTVV.

This clonotype was found a few times. This chain uses TRBV10-1 with TRBJ2-6; D is perhaps TRBD1 (5 bases). This CDR3 comprises 18 residues. CDR1 is WNHNN, CDR2 SYGVQD, per germline (reference sequence). Trimming left V 10 bases short and J 0 bases short, with 22 bases between. CDR3 sequence: CATVFGPQGDSGANVLTF. The CDR3 DNA is TGCGCCACTGTCTTCGGGCCCCAAGGGGACTCTGGGGCCAACGTCCTGACTTTC.

In its sample, this clonotype was seen a few times. Sequence at one end of the junction differs from germline and may be a read error. V usage is TRBV9 and J usage is TRBJ2-1; TRBD1 matches 7 bases. This CDR3 has 12 residues. CDR1 and CDR2 (germline): SGDLS, YYNGEE. DNA for the CDR3: TGTGCCTGCAGCGTAGGGGGCCTTGAGCAGTTCTTC. Translated, it gives CACSVGGLEQFF.

The chain joins TRBV18 to TRBJ2-3; D gene unclear. With 3 bases removed from V and 2 bases from J, the gap between germline ends came to 12 bases. The CDR3 has 15 amino acids. Germline V gene sequence: CDR1 KGHSH, CDR2 LQKENI. The CDR3 DNA reads as TGTGCCAGCTCACCTGTAGACTTCCTCACAGATACGCAGTATTTT. Amino acids: CASSPVDFLTDTQYF.